This passage covers 18 T cell receptor beta chains from one sample sequenced in a study of CD4 T cells in relation to SARS-CoV-2 and coronaviruses. Before the COVID-19 pandemic, during about 2010-2018, CD4+ T cells were taken from unexposed donors. The cells were cultured for under 13 days before CD4+ T cells were isolated. No antigen has been identified for these receptors. Measured with immunoSEQ multiplex PCR; TCRdb has only the in-frame clones, and not every one. The repertoire holds around 11,000 clones, 80% to 85% seen once, with 15% to 20% in the top ten. Sequencing was carried out using CD4+ T cells from PBMCs, cultured in vitro. The receptor set was obtained from a human donor in good health.

The chain employs TRBV4-1 and TRBJ2-7; D possibly corresponds to TRBD2 (6 bases). The V end lost 6 bases, the J end lost 5 bases, and 20 bases lay between the germline ends. CDR1 MGHRA and CDR2 YSYEKL come from the germline V gene. CDR3 length equals 15 residues. The CDR3: CASSITGLASDEQYF. CDR3 coding DNA: TGCGCCAGCAGTATTACGGGACTTGCCTCGGACGAGCAGTACTTC.

This rearrangement joins TRBV11-3 to TRBJ2-7, with 13 bases identical to TRBD2. The CDR3 loop spans 15 amino acids. Germline V gene sequence: CDR1 SGHNT, CDR2 YENEEA. The V gene end was trimmed by 5 bases and the J gene end by 5 bases; junction bases not matched to a gene: 6. The CDR3 DNA is TGTGCCAGCAGCCCCGCAGGGACTAGCGGGAACGAGCAGTACTTC. Translated: CASSPAGTSGNEQYF.

DNA for the CDR3: TGTGCCAGCAGCGTAGACCTACAACGATCCTACAATGAGCAGTTCTTC. Protein product: CASSVDLQRSYNEQFF. The rearrangement joins TRBV5-5 to TRBJ2-1; no clear D. The germline V gene has CDR1 SGHKS and CDR2 YYEKEE (reference sequence). Deletions cut 4 bases from V and 1 base from J, with 15 bases between. The CDR3 totals 16 residues.

The V gene is TRBV5-6, the J gene TRBJ2-5; D gene ambiguous. The CDR3 loop spans 15 amino acids. The germline V and J ends were trimmed by 4 bases and 5 bases, with 18 bases remaining between them. Germline assignment: CDR1 SGHDT and CDR2 YYEEEE. CDR3 nucleotides: TGTGCCAGCAGCGACGGACGCCTCACCAAGGAGACCCAGTACTTC. Translating gives CASSDGRLTKETQYF.

This chain joins TRBV9 and TRBJ2-1; 8 nucleotides line up with TRBD2. The V gene end was trimmed by 2 bases and the J gene end by 9 bases; junction bases not matched to a gene: 13. The CDR3 runs to 16 residues. The V gene's germline CDR1 is SGDLS and CDR2 YYNGEE. The CDR3 is CASSVAHSGTSGEQFF. DNA of the CDR3: TGTGCCAGCAGCGTTGCGCATAGCGGGACCTCGGGTGAGCAGTTCTTC.

CDR3 coding DNA: TGTGCCAGCAGCGGGACTAGCGCTACCTACGAGCAGTACTTC. Translated, it gives CASSGTSATYEQYF. The rearrangement joins TRBV7-8 to TRBJ2-7; TRBD2 matches 10 bases. The CDR3 spans 14 residues. From germline, CDR1 is SGHVS and CDR2 FQNEAQ. V lost 5 bases to trimming and J lost 2 bases; unmatched junction nucleotides: 3.

The J gene is TRBJ2-2, the V gene TRBV9, with 12 bases aligning to TRBD1. There are 17 residues in the CDR3. V was clipped by 0 bases and J by 3 bases; unmatched bases: 3. Germline V lookup: CDR1 SGDLS, CDR2 YYNGEE. CDR3 coding DNA: TGTGCCAGCAGCGTAGGGGGACAGGGGGCGCACACCGGGGAGCTGTTTTTT. Its translation is CASSVGGQGAHTGELFF.

The chain uses TRBV7-8 and TRBJ2-5; no definite D call. Germline CDR1 SGHVS, CDR2 FQNEAQ. The V end lost 5 bases, the J end lost 13 bases, and 17 bases lay between the germline ends. This CDR3 has 12 amino acids. The CDR3 sequence is CASSPPGRLTYF. DNA of the CDR3: TGTGCCAGCAGCCCCCCCGGACGGTTAACGTACTTC.

The rearrangement links TRBV25-1 to TRBJ1-2; 10 nucleotides agree with TRBD1. V shed 6 bases, J shed 7 bases, and the junction held 8 bases outside the gene matches. Germline V CDR1 and CDR2: MGHDK, SYGVNS. The CDR3 is 14 residues long. CDR3 sequence: CASSPRDRGGGYTF. Written as DNA, the CDR3 is TGTGCCAGCAGCCCCCGGGACAGGGGTGGTGGCTACACCTTC.

The chain carries TRBV7-9 and TRBJ2-1; 7 nucleotides align to TRBD2. CDR1 SEHNR and CDR2 FQNEAQ come from the germline V gene (reference sequence). V lost 5 bases and J lost 9; bases outside the gene matches: 13. The CDR3 is made up of 15 amino acids. CDR3 in amino acids: CASSPRVAGVGEQFF. The CDR3 DNA reads as TGTGCCAGCAGCCCTCGGGTCGCGGGAGTTGGTGAGCAGTTCTTC.

Regarding this clone: Relative to the germline gene, one junction end is altered; a read error may explain this. The chain has TRBV6-6 and TRBJ2-1; tentatively, D is TRBD2 (6 bases). The CDR3 runs to 15 residues. Looked up from germline, CDR1 is MNHNY and CDR2 is SVGAGI (reference sequence). The CDR3 loop is CASSYSPEGSNEQFF. The CDR3 region has the DNA TGTGCCAGCAGTTACTCCCCGGAGGGTTCCAATGAGCAATTCTTC.

The chain uses TRBV2 and TRBJ2-1; D is uncertain. CDR3 length equals 18 residues. Germline V lookup: CDR1 SNHLY, CDR2 FYNNEI. Trimming shortened V by 0 bases and J by 6 bases, and 21 bases separated the two germline ends. CDR3 coding DNA: TGTGCCAGCAGTGAAGCGCAGAGTATAGGGCGATGGGGCAATGAGCAGTTCTTC. Its translation is CASSEAQSIGRWGNEQFF.

J is TRBJ2-1 and V is TRBV7-3; a possible D gene is TRBD2 (5 bases). The length of the CDR3 is 15 residues. V was trimmed by 2 bases and J by 8 bases, leaving 16 bases between them. The germline gives CDR1 SGHTA, CDR2 FQGTGA. The CDR3 loop reads CASSLLGAETDEQFF. The CDR3 DNA reads TGTGCCAGCAGCTTACTGGGAGCGGAGACGGATGAGCAGTTCTTC.

The V and J genes are TRBV19 and TRBJ1-3; tentative D call: TRBD1 (6 bases). V gave up 6 bases and J gave up 3 bases, with 27 bases separating them. CDR3 length equals 19 residues. The germline gives CDR1 LNHDA, CDR2 SQIVND (reference sequence). The CDR3 spells CASSRARTVKIAHGNTIYF. The CDR3 DNA is TGTGCCAGTAGCCGAGCACGGACAGTCAAGATTGCCCATGGAAACACCATATATTTT.

This clone was seen more than once but under ten times. V is TRBV4-1 and J is TRBJ1-6; tentative D call: TRBD1 (5 bases). The CDR3 length is 13 residues. Trimming took 3 bases from V and 5 from J, leaving 5 bases between them. Per the germline V gene, CDR1 is MGHRA and CDR2 is YSYEKL. CDR3 region: CASSQGDNSPLHF. In nucleotides, the CDR3 is TGCGCCAGCAGCCAGGGGGATAATTCACCCCTCCACTTT.

The genes are TRBV7-2 and TRBJ1-1, with D unclear. The germline V and J ends were trimmed by 5 bases and 0 bases, with 22 bases remaining between them. CDR3 size: 18 residues. CDR1 is SGHTA, CDR2 FQGNSA, per germline. CDR3 residues: CASSKRPVQPILNTEAFF. For the CDR3, the DNA is TGTGCCAGCAGCAAGCGACCGGTACAGCCGATACTGAACACTGAAGCTTTCTTT.

The chain uses TRBV7-3 and TRBJ2-1, with 7 bases fitting TRBD2. This CDR3 is built from 16 residues. From germline, CDR1 is SGHTA and CDR2 FQGTGA. J was trimmed by 1 base and V by 8 bases; bases with no gene match: 11. DNA for the CDR3: TGTGCCAGCTCGGCTAGCGGCCTACTATCCTACAATGAGCAGTTCTTC. This sequence encodes CASSASGLLSYNEQFF. Full variable domain (remainder filled in from reference TRBV7-3 and TRBJ2-1): GAGVSQTPSNKVTEKGKYVELRCDPISGHTALYWYRQSLGQGPEFLIYFQGTGAADDSGLPNDRFFAVRPEGSVSTLKIQRTERGDSAVYLCASSASGLLSYNEQFFGPGTRLTVL.

The chain has TRBV4-3 and TRBJ1-2; D gene uncertain. Between the trimmed V and J ends, which lost 4 bases and 11 bases, there was a span of 17 bases. CDR3 length equals 13 residues. CDR1 is LGHNA, CDR2 YSLEER, per germline. As DNA, the CDR3 is TGCGCCAGCAGCCCCCAGAGGGATGGATTTTACACCTTC. Protein sequence: CASSPQRDGFYTF.